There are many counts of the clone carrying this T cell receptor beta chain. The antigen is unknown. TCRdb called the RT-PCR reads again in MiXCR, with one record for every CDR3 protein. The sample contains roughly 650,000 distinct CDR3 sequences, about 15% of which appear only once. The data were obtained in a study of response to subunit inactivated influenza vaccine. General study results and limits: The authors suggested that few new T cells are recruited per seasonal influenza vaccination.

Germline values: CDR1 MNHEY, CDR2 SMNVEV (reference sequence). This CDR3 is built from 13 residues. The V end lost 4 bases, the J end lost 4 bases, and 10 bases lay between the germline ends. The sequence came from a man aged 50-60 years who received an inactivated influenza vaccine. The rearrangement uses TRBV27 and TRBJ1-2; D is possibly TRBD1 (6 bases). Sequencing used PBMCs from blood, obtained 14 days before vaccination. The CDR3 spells CASSSPTGYGYTF. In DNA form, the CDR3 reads TGTGCCAGCAGTTCCCCGACAGGCTATGGCTACACCTTC.